This entry concerns a single T cell receptor (beta chain). These data come from a study of shared clonotypes between healthy human individuals. Clones were read by immunoSEQ multiplex PCR, and TCRdb kept only the in-frame ones, dropping some. The sample gives about 1 million clones, roughly 80% of which show up once; 1.4% to 1.5% is in the top ten. Trimming cost V 2 bases and J 6 bases, with 6 bases left between them. There are 12 residues in the CDR3. Germline V lookup: CDR1 LNHDA, CDR2 SQIVND (reference sequence). The donor cohort consisted entirely of Caucasian adults residing in Nashville, Tennessee.

This TCR was sampled from a young man in good health. This chain uses TRBV19 with TRBJ2-3; D gene uncertain. Sequenced: memory CD4+ T cells sorted from blood. This sample's subset: CD45RA-negative fraction. CDR3 sequence (DNA): TGTGCCAGTAGTATATTGTACGATACGCAGTATTTT. Protein sequence: CASSILYDTQYF.